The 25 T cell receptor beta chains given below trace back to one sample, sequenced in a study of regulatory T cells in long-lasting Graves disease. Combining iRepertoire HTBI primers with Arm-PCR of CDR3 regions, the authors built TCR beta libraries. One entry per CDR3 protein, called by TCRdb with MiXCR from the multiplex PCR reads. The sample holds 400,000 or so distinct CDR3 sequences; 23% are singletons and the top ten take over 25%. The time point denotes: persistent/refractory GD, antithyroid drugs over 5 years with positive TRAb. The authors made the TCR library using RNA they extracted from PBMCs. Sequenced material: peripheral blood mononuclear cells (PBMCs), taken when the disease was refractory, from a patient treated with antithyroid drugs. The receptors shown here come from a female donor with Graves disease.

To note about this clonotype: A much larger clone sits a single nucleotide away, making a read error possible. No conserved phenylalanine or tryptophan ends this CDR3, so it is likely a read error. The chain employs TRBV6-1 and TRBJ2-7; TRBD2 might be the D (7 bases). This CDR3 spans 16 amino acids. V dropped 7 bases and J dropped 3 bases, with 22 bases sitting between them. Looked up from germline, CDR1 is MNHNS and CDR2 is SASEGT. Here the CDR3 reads CASTHRGGGFLYEQYS. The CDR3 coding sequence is TGTGCCAGCACCCATCGGGGAGGGGGATTCCTCTACGAGCAGTACTCC.

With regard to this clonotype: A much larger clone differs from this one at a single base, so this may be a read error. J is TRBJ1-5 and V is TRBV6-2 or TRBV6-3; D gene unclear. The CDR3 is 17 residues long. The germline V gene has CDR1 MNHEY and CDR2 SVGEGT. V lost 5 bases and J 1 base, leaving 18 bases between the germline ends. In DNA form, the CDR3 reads TGTGCCAGCAGTGGAGAAACCTTAGACACAAGCAATCAGCCCCAGCATTTT. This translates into CASSGETLDTSNQPQHF.

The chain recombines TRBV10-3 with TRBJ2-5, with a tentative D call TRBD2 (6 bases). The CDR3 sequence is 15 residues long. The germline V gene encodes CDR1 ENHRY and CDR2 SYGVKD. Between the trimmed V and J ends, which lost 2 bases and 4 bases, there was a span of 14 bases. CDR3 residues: CAISEPQGGRETQYF. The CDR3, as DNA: TGTGCCATCAGTGAGCCTCAAGGAGGGAGAGAGACCCAGTACTTC.

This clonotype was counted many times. DNA of the CDR3: TGTGCCAGCAGTGTAGACAGGTCACGGAACACTGAAGCTTTCTTT. Protein sequence: CASSVDRSRNTEAFF. The chain carries TRBV2 and TRBJ1-1; D possibly corresponds to TRBD1 (6 bases). This CDR3 region has 15 residues. The ends were cut back, 4 bases at V and 1 base at J, with 13 bases in the middle. Germline V gene sequence: CDR1 SNHLY, CDR2 FYNNEI. The whole variable domain, filled in from reference TRBV2 and TRBJ1-1, reads EPEVTQTPSHQVTQMGQEVILRCVPISNHLYFYWYRQILGQKVEFLVSFYNNEISEKSEIFDDQFSVERPDGSNFTLKIRSTKLEDSAMYFCASSVDRSRNTEAFFGQGTRLTVV.

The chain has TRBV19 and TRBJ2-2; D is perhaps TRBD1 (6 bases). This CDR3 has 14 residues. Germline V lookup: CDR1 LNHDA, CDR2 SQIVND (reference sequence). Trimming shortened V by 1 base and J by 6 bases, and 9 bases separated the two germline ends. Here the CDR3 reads CASSIVKGAGELFF. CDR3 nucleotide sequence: TGTGCCAGTAGTATAGTAAAGGGGGCCGGGGAGCTGTTTTTT.

In nucleotides, the CDR3 is TGCGCCAGCAGCATAGGACGGGACTTACCTAACTATGGCTACACCTTC. Translated, it gives CASSIGRDLPNYGYTF. The chain couples TRBV5-1 to TRBJ1-2, with D tentatively TRBD1 (5 bases). The CDR3 contains 16 residues. Trimming removed 4 bases from V and 0 bases from J, with 16 bases in between. From germline, CDR1 is SGHRS and CDR2 YFSETQ.

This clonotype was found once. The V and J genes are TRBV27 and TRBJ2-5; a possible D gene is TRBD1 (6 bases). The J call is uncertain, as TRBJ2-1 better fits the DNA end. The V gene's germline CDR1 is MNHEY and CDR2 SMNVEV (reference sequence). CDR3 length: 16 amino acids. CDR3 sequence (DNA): TGTGCCAGCAGTTTAGACCGGACAGCCTCGTACAATGAGCAGTTCTTC. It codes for CASSLDRTASYNEQFF.

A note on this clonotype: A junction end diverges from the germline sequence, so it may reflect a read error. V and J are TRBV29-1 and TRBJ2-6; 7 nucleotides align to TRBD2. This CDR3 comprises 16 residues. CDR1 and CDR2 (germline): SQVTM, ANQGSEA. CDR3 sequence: CSVDTGTGGRANALTF. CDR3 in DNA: TGCAGCGTTGATACGGGAACGGGAGGACGGGCCAACGCCCTGACTTTC.

The CDR3 is CASSHRDRGFLNTEAFF. CDR3 sequence (DNA): TGCGCCAGCAGCCACCGGGACAGGGGTTTTCTGAACACTGAAGCTTTCTTT. The J gene is TRBJ1-1, the V gene TRBV4-1; 10 nucleotides line up with TRBD1. V shed 3 bases and J 0 bases; nucleotides not matched to a gene: 7. CDR1 is MGHRA, CDR2 YSYEKL, per germline. The CDR3 length is 17 residues.

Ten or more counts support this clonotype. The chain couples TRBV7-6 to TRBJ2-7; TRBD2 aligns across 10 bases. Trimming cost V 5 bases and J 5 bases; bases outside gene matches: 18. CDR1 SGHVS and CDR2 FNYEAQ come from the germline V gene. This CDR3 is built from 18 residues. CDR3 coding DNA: TGTGCCAGCAGCGCGCGGGGCCTCGCTAGCGGGAGCTTCAACGAGCAGTACTTC. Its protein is CASSARGLASGSFNEQYF.

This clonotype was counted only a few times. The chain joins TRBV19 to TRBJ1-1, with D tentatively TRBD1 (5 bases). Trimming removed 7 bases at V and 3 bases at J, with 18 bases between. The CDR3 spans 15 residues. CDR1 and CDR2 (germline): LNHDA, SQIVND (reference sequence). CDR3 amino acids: CASNELGGRDTEAFF. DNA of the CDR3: TGTGCCAGTAATGAACTTGGGGGTAGGGACACTGAAGCTTTCTTT. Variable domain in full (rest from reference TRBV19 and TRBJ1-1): DGGITQSPKYLFRKEGQNVTLSCEQNLNHDAMYWYRQDPGQGLRLIYYSQIVNDFQKGDIAEGYSVSREKKESFPLTVTSAQKNPTAFYLCASNELGGRDTEAFFGQGTRLTVV.

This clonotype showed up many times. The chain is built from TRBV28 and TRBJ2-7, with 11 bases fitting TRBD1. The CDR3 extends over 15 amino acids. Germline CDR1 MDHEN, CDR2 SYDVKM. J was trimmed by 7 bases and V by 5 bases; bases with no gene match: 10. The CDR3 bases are TGTGCCAGCAGTACATCCGGGACAGGGGGGGGGGAGCAGTACTTC. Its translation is CASSTSGTGGGEQYF.

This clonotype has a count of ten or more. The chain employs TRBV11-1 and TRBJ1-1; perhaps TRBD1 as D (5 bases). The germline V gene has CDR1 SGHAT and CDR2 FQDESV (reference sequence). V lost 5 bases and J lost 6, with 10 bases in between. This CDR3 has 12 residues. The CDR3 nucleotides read TGTGCCAGCAGCGACTCGACAGCTGAAGCTTTCTTT. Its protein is CASSDSTAEAFF.

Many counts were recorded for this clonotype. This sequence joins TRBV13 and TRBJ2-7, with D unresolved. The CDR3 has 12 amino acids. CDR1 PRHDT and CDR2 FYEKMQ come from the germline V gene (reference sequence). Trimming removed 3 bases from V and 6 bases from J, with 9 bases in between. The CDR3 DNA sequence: TGTGCCAGCAGCTTGTCAGATCCCGAGCAGTACTTC. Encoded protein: CASSLSDPEQYF.

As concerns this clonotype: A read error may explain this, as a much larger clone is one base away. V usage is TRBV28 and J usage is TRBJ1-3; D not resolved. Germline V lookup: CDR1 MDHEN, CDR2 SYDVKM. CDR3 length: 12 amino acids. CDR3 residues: CAGSLRGNTIYF. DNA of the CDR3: TGTGCCGGCAGTTTGCGAGGAAACACCATATATTTT. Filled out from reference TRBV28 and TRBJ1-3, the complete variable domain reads DVKVTQSSRYLVKRTGEKVFLECVQDMDHENMFWYRQDPGLGLRLIYFSYDVKMKEKGDIPEGYSVSREKKERFSLILESASTNQTSMYLCAGSLRGNTIYFGEGSWLTVV.

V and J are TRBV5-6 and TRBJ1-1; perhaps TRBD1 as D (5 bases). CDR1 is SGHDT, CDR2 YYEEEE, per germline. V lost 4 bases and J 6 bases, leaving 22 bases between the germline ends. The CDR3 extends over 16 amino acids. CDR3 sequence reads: CASSLGPQFPGAEAFF. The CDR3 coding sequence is TGTGCCAGCAGCCTGGGACCTCAGTTCCCGGGTGCTGAAGCTTTCTTT.

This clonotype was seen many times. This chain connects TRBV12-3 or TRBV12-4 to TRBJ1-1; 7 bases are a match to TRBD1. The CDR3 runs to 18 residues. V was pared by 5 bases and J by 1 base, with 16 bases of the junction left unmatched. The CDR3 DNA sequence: TGTGCCAGCAGTCTTCGACAGGGTATAGGGTCGGGGAACACTGAAGCTTTCTTT. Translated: CASSLRQGIGSGNTEAFF.

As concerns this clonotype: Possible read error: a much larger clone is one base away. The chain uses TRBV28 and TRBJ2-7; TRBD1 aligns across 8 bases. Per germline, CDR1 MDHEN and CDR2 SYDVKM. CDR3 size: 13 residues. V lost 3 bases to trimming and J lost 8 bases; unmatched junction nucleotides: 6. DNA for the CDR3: TGTGCCAGCAGTTTCAGGGGGCGGTCCAAGCAGTACTTC. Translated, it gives CASSFRGRSKQYF.

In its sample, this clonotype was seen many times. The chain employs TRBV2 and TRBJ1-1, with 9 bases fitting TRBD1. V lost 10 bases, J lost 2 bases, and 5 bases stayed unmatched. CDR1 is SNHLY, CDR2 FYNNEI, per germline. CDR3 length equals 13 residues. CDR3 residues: CANRQGGNTEAFF. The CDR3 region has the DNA TGTGCCAATAGACAGGGGGGAAACACTGAAGCTTTCTTT.

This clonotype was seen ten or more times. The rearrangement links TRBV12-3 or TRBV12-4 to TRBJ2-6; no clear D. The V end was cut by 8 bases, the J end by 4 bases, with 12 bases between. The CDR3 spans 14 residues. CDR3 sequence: CASSGFWGANVLTF. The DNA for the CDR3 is TGTGCCAGCTCAGGATTTTGGGGGGCCAACGTCCTGACTTTC.

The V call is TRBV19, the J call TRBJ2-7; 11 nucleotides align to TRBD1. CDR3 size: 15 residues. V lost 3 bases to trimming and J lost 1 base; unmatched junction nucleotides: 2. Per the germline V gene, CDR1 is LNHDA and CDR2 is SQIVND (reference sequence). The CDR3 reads CASSIGTGGSYEQYF. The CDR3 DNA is TGTGCCAGTAGTATCGGGACAGGGGGGTCCTACGAGCAGTACTTC. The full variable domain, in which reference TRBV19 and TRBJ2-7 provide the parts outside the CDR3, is DGGITQSPKYLFRKEGQNVTLSCEQNLNHDAMYWYRQDPGQGLRLIYYSQIVNDFQKGDIAEGYSVSREKKESFPLTVTSAQKNPTAFYLCASSIGTGGSYEQYFGPGTRLTVT.

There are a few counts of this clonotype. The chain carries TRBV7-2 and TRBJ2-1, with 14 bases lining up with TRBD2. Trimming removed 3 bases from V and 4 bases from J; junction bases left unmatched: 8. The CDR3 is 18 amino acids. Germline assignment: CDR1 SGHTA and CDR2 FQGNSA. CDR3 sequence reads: CASSLTSGRALRYNEQFF. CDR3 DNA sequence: TGTGCCAGCAGCTTGACTAGCGGGAGGGCCCTCCGGTACAATGAGCAGTTCTTC.

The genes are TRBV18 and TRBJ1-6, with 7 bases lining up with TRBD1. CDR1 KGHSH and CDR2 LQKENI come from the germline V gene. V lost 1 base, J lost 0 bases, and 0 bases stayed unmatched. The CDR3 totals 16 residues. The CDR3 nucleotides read TGTGCCAGCTCACCACGGGACAGCTCCTATAATTCACCCCTCCACTTT. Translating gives CASSPRDSSYNSPLHF.

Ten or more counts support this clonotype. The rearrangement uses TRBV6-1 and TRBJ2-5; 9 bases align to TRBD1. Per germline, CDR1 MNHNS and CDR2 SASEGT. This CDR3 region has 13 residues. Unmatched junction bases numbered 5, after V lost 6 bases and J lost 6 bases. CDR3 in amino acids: CASRDRGGQTQYF. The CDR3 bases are TGTGCCAGCAGGGACAGGGGTGGGCAGACCCAGTACTTC.

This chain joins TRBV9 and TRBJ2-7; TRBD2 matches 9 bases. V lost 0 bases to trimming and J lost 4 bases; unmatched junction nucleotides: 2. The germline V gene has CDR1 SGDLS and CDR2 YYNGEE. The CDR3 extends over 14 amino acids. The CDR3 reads CASSVEAGGYEQYF. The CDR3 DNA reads TGTGCCAGCAGCGTAGAGGCGGGAGGGTACGAGCAGTACTTC.